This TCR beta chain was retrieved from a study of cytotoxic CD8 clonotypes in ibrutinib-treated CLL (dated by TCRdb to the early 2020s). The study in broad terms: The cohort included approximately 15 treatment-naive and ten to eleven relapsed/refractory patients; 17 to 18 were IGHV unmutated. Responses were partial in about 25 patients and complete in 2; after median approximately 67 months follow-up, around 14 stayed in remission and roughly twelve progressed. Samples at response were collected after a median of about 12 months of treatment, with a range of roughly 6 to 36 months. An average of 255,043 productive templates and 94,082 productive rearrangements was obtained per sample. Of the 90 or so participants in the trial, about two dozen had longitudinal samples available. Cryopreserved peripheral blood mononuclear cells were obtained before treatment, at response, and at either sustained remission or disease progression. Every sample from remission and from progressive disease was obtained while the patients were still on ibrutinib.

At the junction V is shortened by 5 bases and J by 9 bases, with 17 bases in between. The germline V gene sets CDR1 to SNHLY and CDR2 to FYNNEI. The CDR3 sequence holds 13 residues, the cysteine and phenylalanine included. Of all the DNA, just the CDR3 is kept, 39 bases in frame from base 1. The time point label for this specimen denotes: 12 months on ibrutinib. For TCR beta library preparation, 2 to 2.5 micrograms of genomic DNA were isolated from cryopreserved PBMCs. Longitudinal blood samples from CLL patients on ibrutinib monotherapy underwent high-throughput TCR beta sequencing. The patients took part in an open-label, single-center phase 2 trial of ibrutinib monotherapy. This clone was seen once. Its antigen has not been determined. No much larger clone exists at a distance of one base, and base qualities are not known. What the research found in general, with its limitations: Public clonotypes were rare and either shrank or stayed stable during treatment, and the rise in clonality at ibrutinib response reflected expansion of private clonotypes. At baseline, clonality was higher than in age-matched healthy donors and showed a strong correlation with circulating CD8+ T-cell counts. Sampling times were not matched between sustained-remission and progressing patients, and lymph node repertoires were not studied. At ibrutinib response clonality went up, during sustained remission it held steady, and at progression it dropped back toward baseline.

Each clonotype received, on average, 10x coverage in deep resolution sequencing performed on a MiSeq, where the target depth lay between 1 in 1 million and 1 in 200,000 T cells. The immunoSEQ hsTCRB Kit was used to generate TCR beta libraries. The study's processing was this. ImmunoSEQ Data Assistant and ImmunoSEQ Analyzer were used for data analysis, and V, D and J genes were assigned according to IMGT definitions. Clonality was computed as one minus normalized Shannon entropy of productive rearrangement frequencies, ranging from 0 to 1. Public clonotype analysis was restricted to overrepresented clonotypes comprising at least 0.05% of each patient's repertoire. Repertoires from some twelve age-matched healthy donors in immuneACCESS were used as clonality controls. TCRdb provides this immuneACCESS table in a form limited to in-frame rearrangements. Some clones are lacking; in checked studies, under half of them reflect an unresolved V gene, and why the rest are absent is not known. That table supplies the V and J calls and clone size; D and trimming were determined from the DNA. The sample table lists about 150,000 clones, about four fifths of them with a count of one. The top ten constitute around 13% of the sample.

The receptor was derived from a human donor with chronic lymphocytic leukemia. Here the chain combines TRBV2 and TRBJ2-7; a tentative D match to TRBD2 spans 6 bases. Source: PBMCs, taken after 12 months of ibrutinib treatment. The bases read TGTGCCAGCAGTCCTCTTGGAGGGGTTGGGCAGTACTTC. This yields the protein CASSPLGGVGQYF.